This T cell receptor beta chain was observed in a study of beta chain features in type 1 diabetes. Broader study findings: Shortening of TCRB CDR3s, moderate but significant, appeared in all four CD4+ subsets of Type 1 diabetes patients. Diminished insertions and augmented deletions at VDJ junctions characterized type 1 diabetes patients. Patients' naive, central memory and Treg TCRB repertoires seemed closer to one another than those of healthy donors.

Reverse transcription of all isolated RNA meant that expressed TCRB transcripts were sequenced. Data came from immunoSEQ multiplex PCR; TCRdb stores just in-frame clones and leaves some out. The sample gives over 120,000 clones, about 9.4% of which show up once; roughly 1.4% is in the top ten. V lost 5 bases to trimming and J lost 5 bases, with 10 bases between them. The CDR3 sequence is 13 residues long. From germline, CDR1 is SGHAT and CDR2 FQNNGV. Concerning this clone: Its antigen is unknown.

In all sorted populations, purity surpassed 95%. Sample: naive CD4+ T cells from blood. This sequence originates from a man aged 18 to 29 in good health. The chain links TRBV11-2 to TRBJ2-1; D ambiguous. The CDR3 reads CASSVGTDNEQFF. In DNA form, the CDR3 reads TGTGCCAGCAGCGTCGGAACAGACAATGAGCAGTTCTTC.